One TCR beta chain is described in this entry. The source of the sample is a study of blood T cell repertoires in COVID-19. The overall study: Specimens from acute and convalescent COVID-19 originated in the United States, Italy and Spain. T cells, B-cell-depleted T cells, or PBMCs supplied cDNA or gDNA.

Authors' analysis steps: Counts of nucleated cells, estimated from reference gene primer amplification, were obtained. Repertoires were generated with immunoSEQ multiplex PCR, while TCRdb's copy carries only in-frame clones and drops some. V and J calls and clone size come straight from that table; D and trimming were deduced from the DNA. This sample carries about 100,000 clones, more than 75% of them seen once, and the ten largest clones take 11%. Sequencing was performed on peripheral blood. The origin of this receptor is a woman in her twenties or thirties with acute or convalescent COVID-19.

CDR3 coding DNA: TGTGCCAGCAGCAACCCGGGACAGGGAACTGGGGCCAACGTCCTGACTTTC. Amino acids: CASSNPGQGTGANVLTF. The rearrangement joins TRBV11-3 to TRBJ2-6; 9 positions agree with TRBD1. The V gene's germline CDR1 is SGHNT and CDR2 YENEEA. The CDR3 contains 17 residues. J gave up 2 bases and V 5 bases, and 7 bases lay outside the gene matches.